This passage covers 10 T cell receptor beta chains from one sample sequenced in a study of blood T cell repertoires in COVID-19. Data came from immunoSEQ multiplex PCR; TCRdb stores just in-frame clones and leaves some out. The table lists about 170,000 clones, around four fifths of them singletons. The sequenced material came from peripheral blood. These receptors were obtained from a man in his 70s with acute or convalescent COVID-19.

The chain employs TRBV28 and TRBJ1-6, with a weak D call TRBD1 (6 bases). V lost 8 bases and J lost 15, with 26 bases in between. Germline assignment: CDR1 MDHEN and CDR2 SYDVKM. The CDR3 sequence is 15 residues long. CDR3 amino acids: CASGEGGAGESGLHF. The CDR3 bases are TGTGCCAGCGGAGAGGGGGGGGCCGGGGAGTCAGGCCTCCACTTT.

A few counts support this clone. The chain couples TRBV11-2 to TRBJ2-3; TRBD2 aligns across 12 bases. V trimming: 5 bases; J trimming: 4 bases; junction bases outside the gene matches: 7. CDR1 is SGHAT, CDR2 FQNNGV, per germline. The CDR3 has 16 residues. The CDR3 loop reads CASSRGLAGGPDTQYF. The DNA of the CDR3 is TGTGCCAGCAGCAGAGGCCTAGCGGGGGGGCCAGATACGCAGTATTTT.

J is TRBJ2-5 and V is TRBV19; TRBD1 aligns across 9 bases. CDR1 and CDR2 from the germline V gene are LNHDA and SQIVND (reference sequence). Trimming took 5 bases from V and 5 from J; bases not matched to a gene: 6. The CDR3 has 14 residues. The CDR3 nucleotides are TGTGCCAGTAGTGCGACGACAGGGGGGGAGACCCAGTACTTC. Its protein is CASSATTGGETQYF. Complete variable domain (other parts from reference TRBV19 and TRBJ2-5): DGGITQSPKYLFRKEGQNVTLSCEQNLNHDAMYWYRQDPGQGLRLIYYSQIVNDFQKGDIAEGYSVSREKKESFPLTVTSAQKNPTAFYLCASSATTGGETQYFGPGTRLLVL.

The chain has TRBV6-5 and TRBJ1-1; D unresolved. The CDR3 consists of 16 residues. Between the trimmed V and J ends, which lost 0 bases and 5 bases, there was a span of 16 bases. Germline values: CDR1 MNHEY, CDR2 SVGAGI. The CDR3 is CASSYSRGGGGTEAFF. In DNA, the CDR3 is TGTGCCAGCAGTTACTCGAGAGGCGGTGGAGGGACTGAAGCTTTCTTT.

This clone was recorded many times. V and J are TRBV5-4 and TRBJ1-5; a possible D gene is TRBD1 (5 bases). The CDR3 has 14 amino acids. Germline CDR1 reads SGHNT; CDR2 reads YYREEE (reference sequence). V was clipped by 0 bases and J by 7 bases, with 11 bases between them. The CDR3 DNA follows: TGTGCCAGCAGCTTGGAGCCAGGGCTACAGCCCCAGCATTTT. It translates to CASSLEPGLQPQHF.

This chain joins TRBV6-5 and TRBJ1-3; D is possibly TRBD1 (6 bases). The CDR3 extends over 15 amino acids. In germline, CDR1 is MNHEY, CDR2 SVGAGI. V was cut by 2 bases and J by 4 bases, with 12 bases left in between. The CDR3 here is CASSYGQGPGNTIYF. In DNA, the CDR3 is TGTGCCAGCAGTTACGGGCAGGGGCCAGGAAACACCATATATTTT.

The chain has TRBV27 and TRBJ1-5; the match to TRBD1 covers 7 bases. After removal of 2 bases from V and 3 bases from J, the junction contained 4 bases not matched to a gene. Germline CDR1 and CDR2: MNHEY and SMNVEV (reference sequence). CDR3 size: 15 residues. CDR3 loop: CASSLGRGNNQPQHF. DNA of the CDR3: TGTGCCAGCAGTTTAGGCAGGGGGAACAATCAGCCCCAGCATTTT.

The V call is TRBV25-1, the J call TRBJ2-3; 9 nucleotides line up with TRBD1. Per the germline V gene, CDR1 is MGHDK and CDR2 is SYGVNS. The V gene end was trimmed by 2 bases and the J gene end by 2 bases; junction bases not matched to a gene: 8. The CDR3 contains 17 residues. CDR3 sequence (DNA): TGTGCCAGCAGTGAACTTGGGACAGGGTTGTACACAGATACGCAGTATTTT. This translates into CASSELGTGLYTDTQYF.

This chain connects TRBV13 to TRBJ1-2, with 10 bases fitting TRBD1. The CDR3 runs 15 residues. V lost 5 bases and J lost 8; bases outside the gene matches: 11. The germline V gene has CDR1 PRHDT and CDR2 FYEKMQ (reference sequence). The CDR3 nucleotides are TGTGCCAGCAGCCCCCGGGACAGGGGAAAGGACGGCTACACCTTC. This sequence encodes CASSPRDRGKDGYTF.

The CDR3 sequence is CASREPNTGELFF. CDR3 nucleotides: TGTGCCAGCAGGGAGCCGAACACCGGGGAGCTGTTTTTT. The chain links TRBV25-1 to TRBJ2-2, with D unclear. The CDR3 sequence is 13 residues long. V was cut by 6 bases and J by 0 bases, with 5 bases left in between. Germline CDR1 MGHDK, CDR2 SYGVNS.